What follows describes a single T cell receptor (beta chain). Trimming left V 6 bases short and J 1 base short, with 18 bases between. Germline V CDR1 and CDR2: SEHNR, FQNEAQ (reference sequence). The CDR3 loop spans 16 amino acids. The sample originates from a study of blood T cell repertoires in COVID-19. TCRdb keeps only in-frame clones here, not all; method: immunoSEQ multiplex PCR. This sample has 150,000 to 200,000 clones, with 88% found just once. The TCR sequence derives from a man aged 55-75 years with acute or convalescent COVID-19. The sequenced material came from peripheral blood. The chain employs TRBV7-9 and TRBJ1-1; a weak D match, TRBD1 (6 bases). CDR3 loop: CASRPQQGRTNTEAFF. Here the CDR3 DNA reads TGTGCCAGCAGGCCCCAGCAGGGGCGGACGAACACTGAAGCTTTCTTT.